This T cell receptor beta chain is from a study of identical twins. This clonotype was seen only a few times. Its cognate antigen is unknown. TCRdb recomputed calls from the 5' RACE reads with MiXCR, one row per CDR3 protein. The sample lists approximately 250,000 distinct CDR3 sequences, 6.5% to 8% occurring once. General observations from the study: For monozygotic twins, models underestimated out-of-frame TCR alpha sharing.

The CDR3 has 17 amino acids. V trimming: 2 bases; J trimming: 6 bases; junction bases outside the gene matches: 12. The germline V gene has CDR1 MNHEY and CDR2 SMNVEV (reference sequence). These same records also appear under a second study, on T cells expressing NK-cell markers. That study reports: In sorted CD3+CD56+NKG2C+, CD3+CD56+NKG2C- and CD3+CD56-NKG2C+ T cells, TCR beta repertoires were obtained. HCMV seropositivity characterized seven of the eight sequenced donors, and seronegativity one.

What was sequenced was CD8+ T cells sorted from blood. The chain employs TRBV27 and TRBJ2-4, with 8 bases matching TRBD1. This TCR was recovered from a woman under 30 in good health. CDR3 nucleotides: TGTGCCAGCAGTTTACGATCACGGACAGGGATAATAAACATTCAGTACTTC. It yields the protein CASSLRSRTGIINIQYF.